This entry lists 21 T cell receptor beta chains sequenced from one sample in a study of T-cell memory formation after mild COVID-19. MiXCR was run by TCRdb on the 5' RACE reads, yielding one entry per CDR3 protein. The sample has about 560,000 distinct CDR3 sequences; about a fifth are singletons. The sample taken for sequencing was PBMCs or a T cell subset sorted from them (not recorded which). The receptor source for this set is an adult woman who had mild COVID-19 (a few samples of this study predate the infection). Cell type and time point are not known.

The V and J genes are TRBV7-9 and TRBJ1-1; 9 positions agree with TRBD1. CDR1 is SEHNR and CDR2 is FQNEAQ in the germline V gene (reference sequence). The CDR3 loop spans 17 amino acids. The ends lost 2 bases at V and 2 bases at J; junction bases unmatched: 9. DNA for the CDR3: TGTGCCAGCAGCTTATCGTTCGGGGGACAGGGTAACACTGAAGCTTTCTTT. This encodes CASSLSFGGQGNTEAFF.

CDR3 residues: CAGGLAGIREQYF. The CDR3, as DNA: TGTGCCGGGGGACTAGCGGGGATTCGCGAGCAGTACTTC. This chain joins TRBV7-9 and TRBJ2-7; 13 bases align to TRBD2. CDR3 length: 13 residues. Germline CDR1 reads SEHNR; CDR2 reads FQNEAQ (reference sequence). Trimming at V came to 11 bases and at J to 6 bases, leaving 7 bases not matched to a gene.

This clonotype was observed a handful of times. This chain uses TRBV12-3 or TRBV12-4 with TRBJ1-1; a weak D match, TRBD1 (5 bases). V lost 3 bases to trimming and J lost 1 base, with 15 bases between them. The CDR3 spans 16 residues. This CDR3 is CASSFGREGWNTEAFF. The CDR3 DNA sequence: TGTGCCAGCAGTTTTGGCAGGGAAGGTTGGAACACTGAAGCTTTCTTT.

The V gene is TRBV5-1, the J gene TRBJ2-1, with D possibly being TRBD2 (6 bases). Trimming cost V 1 base and J 7 bases, with 18 bases left between them. CDR3 size: 16 residues. In germline, CDR1 is SGHRS, CDR2 YFSETQ. The CDR3 sequence is CASSLSPLAVQNEQFF. The CDR3 DNA reads TGCGCCAGCAGCTTGAGTCCTTTAGCGGTCCAGAATGAGCAGTTCTTC.

The V and J genes are TRBV5-1 and TRBJ2-7; 10 nucleotides match TRBD1. The J segment lost 6 bases and the V segment lost 4 bases, leaving 10 bases of the junction unmatched. Germline-derived CDR1 and CDR2 are SGHRS and YFSETQ. The CDR3 runs 15 residues. The CDR3 spells CASSPTGTGVGEQYF. DNA for the CDR3: TGCGCCAGCAGCCCAACCGGGACAGGGGTAGGCGAGCAGTACTTC.

The CDR3 spells CASSYFGAGMETQYF. CDR3 bases: TGTGCCAGCAGTTACTTTGGTGCGGGGATGGAGACCCAGTACTTC. The chain couples TRBV6-2 or TRBV6-3 to TRBJ2-5; D perhaps matches TRBD2 (6 bases). V was clipped by 1 base and J by 5 bases, with 14 bases between them. Germline values: CDR1 MNHEY, CDR2 SVGEGT. The CDR3 sequence is 15 residues long.

This clonotype was seen a few times. The junction departs from the called germline gene at one end, perhaps through a read error. This chain uses TRBV9 with TRBJ2-3, with 7 nucleotides matching TRBD1. The CDR3 sequence is 13 residues long. Germline V gives CDR1 SGDLS, CDR2 YYNGEE. The CDR3 coding sequence is TGTGCCAGCAGCGCAGAGGGGGCCCAGTTCCCGGATTTT. Amino acid sequence: CASSAEGAQFPDF.

This clonotype has more than one count but fewer than ten. The chain combines TRBV15 with TRBJ1-1, with 8 bases identical to TRBD1. Germline CDR1 LNHNV, CDR2 YYDKDF (reference sequence). The CDR3 has 15 residues. Trimming cost V 0 bases and J 5 bases; bases outside gene matches: 5. CDR3 in DNA: TGTGCCACCAGCAGAGAGGCAGGGGGCAGGACTGAAGCTTTCTTT. Its translation: CATSREAGGRTEAFF.

This sequence joins TRBV6-6 and TRBJ1-2; 9 bases line up with TRBD1. Trimming cost V 4 bases and J 3 bases; bases outside gene matches: 9. The CDR3 sequence is 16 residues long. The germline V gene has CDR1 MNHNY and CDR2 SVGAGI (reference sequence). In nucleotides, the CDR3 is TGTGCCAGCAGTTCACCTACAGGGGGCGCGGACTATGGCTACACCTTC. Protein sequence: CASSSPTGGADYGYTF.

This clonotype appeared a few times. This chain links TRBV7-2 with TRBJ2-1, with 7 nucleotides matching TRBD2. The CDR3 runs 13 residues. After removal of 7 bases from V and 9 bases from J, the junction contained 9 bases not matched to a gene. The V gene's germline CDR1 is SGHTA and CDR2 FQGNSA. The CDR3 is CASTGEPSGEQFF. In DNA form, the CDR3 reads TGTGCCAGCACCGGTGAGCCTAGCGGTGAGCAGTTCTTC. The whole variable domain, filled in from reference TRBV7-2 and TRBJ2-1, reads GAGVSQSPSNKVTEKGKDVELRCDPISGHTALYWYRQSLGQGLEFLIYFQGNSAPDKSGLPSDRFSAERTGGSVSTLTIQRTQQEDSAVYLCASTGEPSGEQFFGPGTRLTVL.

A few counts support this clonotype. The chain recombines TRBV24-1 with TRBJ2-1, with 10 bases aligning to TRBD2. There are 16 residues in the CDR3. Germline trimming cut 7 bases from V and 2 bases from J; bases unmatched to any gene: 7. CDR1 KGHDR and CDR2 SFDVKD come from the germline V gene. The CDR3 sequence is CATSRGAGGPYNEQFF. The CDR3, as DNA: TGTGCCACCAGCCGGGGAGCGGGGGGGCCCTACAATGAGCAGTTCTTC.

The V gene is TRBV15, the J gene TRBJ1-1, with 10 bases aligning to TRBD1. V shed 4 bases, J shed 3 bases, and the junction held 5 bases outside the gene matches. Germline values: CDR1 LNHNV, CDR2 YYDKDF (reference sequence). This CDR3 spans 15 amino acids. Here the CDR3 reads CATSTGQGWHTEAFF. The DNA for the CDR3 is TGTGCCACCAGCACGGGACAGGGGTGGCACACTGAAGCTTTCTTT.

In this sample, this clonotype turned up a few times. V usage is TRBV6-1 and J usage is TRBJ2-7; D not resolved. Germline assignment: CDR1 MNHNS and CDR2 SASEGT. CDR3 size: 13 residues. The V and J ends lost 4 bases and 2 bases respectively, with 9 bases between them. The CDR3 nucleotides read TGTGCCAGCAGTGTGTTTAGGGCCTACGAGCAGTACTTC. It specifies CASSVFRAYEQYF.

The rearrangement uses TRBV7-9 and TRBJ2-5; no firm D call. CDR1 SEHNR and CDR2 FQNEAQ come from the germline V gene (reference sequence). Deletions cut 1 base from V and 5 bases from J, with 14 bases between. This CDR3 is 15 amino acids long. As DNA, the CDR3 is TGTGCCAGCAGCTTAGAGGTGTGGAAAGCGGAGACCCAGTACTTC. Residues: CASSLEVWKAETQYF.

The table lists this clonotype with many counts. The chain joins TRBV12-3 or TRBV12-4 to TRBJ2-3, with D tentatively TRBD1 or TRBD2 (5 bases each). This CDR3 is built from 15 residues. Trimming removed 5 bases at V and 0 bases at J, with 12 bases between. The CDR3 DNA reads TGTGCCAGCAGTCCCTCGGGGCCGAGCACAGATACGCAGTATTTT. Translating it yields CASSPSGPSTDTQYF.

In the case of this clonotype: A junction end diverges from the germline sequence, so it may reflect a read error. The chain uses TRBV5-1 and TRBJ2-7, with TRBD1 matching 11 bases. The CDR3 length is 15 residues. Per germline, CDR1 SGHRS and CDR2 YFSETQ. The CDR3, as DNA: TGCGCCAGCAGGTTGGGGACAGGGGGTATTTACGAGCAGTACTTC. Encoded protein: CASRLGTGGIYEQYF.

This chain uses TRBV5-1 with TRBJ1-3; no reliable D call. The CDR3 is 14 residues long. The V end was cut by 0 bases, the J end by 0 bases, with 4 bases between. Germline V lookup: CDR1 SGHRS, CDR2 YFSETQ. CDR3 protein: CASSLDYSGNTIYF. In DNA, the CDR3 is TGCGCCAGCAGCTTGGACTACTCTGGAAACACCATATATTTT.

This clonotype was seen only a few times. This chain links TRBV19 with TRBJ2-7; D assignment may be TRBD1 or TRBD2 (5 bases each). V lost 4 bases and J lost 0, with 10 bases in between. Germline CDR1 is LNHDA and CDR2 is SQIVND (reference sequence). The CDR3 runs to 14 residues. CDR3 sequence: CASSKSGSSYEQYF. The CDR3 DNA reads as TGTGCCAGTAGTAAATCAGGGAGCTCCTACGAGCAGTACTTC.

This clonotype has only a few counts. CDR3 amino acids: CASSGRDSTGDEQYF. The CDR3 DNA reads TGCGCCAGCAGCGGCCGGGACTCCACTGGCGACGAGCAGTACTTC. V usage is TRBV5-1 and J usage is TRBJ2-7; a weak D match, TRBD2 (6 bases). This CDR3 is built from 15 residues. Germline-derived CDR1 and CDR2 are SGHRS and YFSETQ. V was shortened by 4 bases and J by 5 bases, with 19 bases between the two germline ends.

Only a few counts were recorded for this clonotype. The chain is built from TRBV24-1 and TRBJ1-1; 8 bases line up with TRBD1. The CDR3 contains 15 residues. The germline CDR1 and CDR2 sequences are KGHDR and SFDVKD. Trimming at V came to 5 bases and at J to 4 bases, leaving 8 bases not matched to a gene. The CDR3 sequence is CATSGTRQGFTEAFF. The CDR3, as DNA: TGTGCCACCAGTGGGACTCGACAGGGGTTCACTGAAGCTTTCTTT.

The V and J genes are TRBV7-9 and TRBJ2-2; tentatively, D is TRBD1 (6 bases). The CDR3 covers 15 residues. CDR1 SEHNR and CDR2 FQNEAQ come from the germline V gene (reference sequence). The ends were cut back, 2 bases at V and 3 bases at J, with 10 bases in the middle. The CDR3 region is CASSLYRADTGELFF. CDR3 DNA: TGTGCCAGCAGCTTATACAGGGCCGACACCGGGGAGCTGTTTTTT.